These 9 T cell receptor beta chains were all obtained from the same sample, sequenced in a study of T cell changes during pregnancy in multiple sclerosis. Measured with immunoSEQ multiplex PCR; TCRdb has only the in-frame clones, and not every one. This table has more than 85,000 clones, just over 90% appearing once. Sequencing used peripheral blood, obtained in the third trimester of pregnancy. The receptors originated from a female donor in good health, enrolled as a control in a pregnancy study.

This chain connects TRBV5-1 to TRBJ2-1; weak D call: TRBD1 (6 bases). Germline-derived CDR1 and CDR2 are SGHRS and YFSETQ. There are 16 residues in the CDR3. V lost 0 bases and J lost 0, with 10 bases in between. This CDR3 is CASSLVGTPSYNEQFF. The CDR3 DNA is TGCGCCAGCAGCTTGGTAGGGACACCCTCCTACAATGAGCAGTTCTTC.

The rearrangement links TRBV7-8 to TRBJ2-7; 12 bases match TRBD2. The CDR3 has 16 residues. The germline V gene has CDR1 SGHVS and CDR2 FQNEAQ. Trimming cost V 4 bases and J 5 bases; bases outside gene matches: 9. The CDR3 reads CASSSVTSGRRHEQYF. For the CDR3, the DNA is TGTGCCAGCAGCTCCGTAACTAGCGGGAGGAGACACGAGCAGTACTTC.

This clone was picked up one time. Here the CDR3 DNA reads TGTGCCAGCAGCGACGGACTAGCGGGAGGGAGGTATGAGCAGTTCTTC. Its protein product is CASSDGLAGGRYEQFF. The chain couples TRBV6-6 to TRBJ2-1; TRBD2 matches 15 bases. The V gene's germline CDR1 is MNHNY and CDR2 SVGAGI (reference sequence). V was pared by 6 bases and J by 8 bases, with 8 bases of the junction left unmatched. The CDR3 runs to 16 residues.

This chain uses TRBV29-1 with TRBJ2-3; 7 bases match TRBD2. The germline gives CDR1 SQVTM, CDR2 ANQGSEA. This CDR3 contains 15 residues. V lost 2 bases, J lost 6 bases, and 11 bases stayed unmatched. The chain's CDR3 is CSVEKWRAGADTQYF. Here the CDR3 DNA reads TGCAGCGTTGAAAAATGGAGGGCGGGAGCTGATACGCAGTATTTT.

The chain employs TRBV4-2 and TRBJ2-1; 10 bases are shared with TRBD2. CDR1 is LGHNA, CDR2 YNFKEQ, per germline. The V gene end was trimmed by 0 bases and the J gene end by 2 bases; junction bases not matched to a gene: 1. The CDR3 is made up of 16 amino acids. CDR3 nucleotides: TGTGCCAGCAGCCAAGATGGGACTAGCGCCTACAATGAGCAGTTCTTC. Its translation is CASSQDGTSAYNEQFF.

The chain employs TRBV6-5 and TRBJ2-7, with D possibly matching TRBD2 (6 bases). Germline CDR1 is MNHEY and CDR2 is SVGAGI. V was clipped by 4 bases and J by 3 bases, with 13 bases between them. This CDR3 region has 14 residues. The CDR3 loop is CASSSLGGFYEQYF. DNA of the CDR3: TGTGCCAGCAGTTCCCTCGGAGGGTTCTACGAGCAGTACTTC.

This chain links TRBV28 with TRBJ1-1; D uncertain. From germline, CDR1 is MDHEN and CDR2 SYDVKM. V was shortened by 8 bases and J by 4 bases, with 14 bases between the two germline ends. The CDR3 is 13 residues long. In nucleotides, the CDR3 is TGTGCCAGCTTGTCAGGACTGACCACTGAAGCTTTCTTT. It is translated as CASLSGLTTEAFF.

The chain is built from TRBV5-1 and TRBJ2-7; perhaps TRBD2 as D (6 bases). The germline gives CDR1 SGHRS, CDR2 YFSETQ. This CDR3 contains 18 residues. Trimming took 4 bases from V and 1 from J, leaving 24 bases between them. CDR3 residues: CASSLRGSTVTRSYEQYF. Here the CDR3 DNA reads TGCGCCAGCAGCCTACGGGGGTCGACGGTGACTAGGTCCTACGAGCAGTACTTC. The whole variable domain, remainder taken from reference TRBV5-1 and TRBJ2-7, is KAGVTQTPRYLIKTRGQQVTLSCSPISGHRSVSWYQQTPGQGLQFLFEYFSETQRNKGNFPGRFSGRQFSNSRSEMNVSTLELGDSALYLCASSLRGSTVTRSYEQYFGPGTRLTVT.

This rearrangement joins TRBV13 to TRBJ1-1; no definite D call. Germline V gives CDR1 PRHDT, CDR2 FYEKMQ (reference sequence). The CDR3 is made up of 12 amino acids. V was shortened by 5 bases and J by 6 bases, with 10 bases between the two germline ends. The CDR3 region is CASSPQASEAFF. In nucleotides, the CDR3 is TGTGCCAGCAGCCCCCAGGCATCTGAAGCTTTCTTT.